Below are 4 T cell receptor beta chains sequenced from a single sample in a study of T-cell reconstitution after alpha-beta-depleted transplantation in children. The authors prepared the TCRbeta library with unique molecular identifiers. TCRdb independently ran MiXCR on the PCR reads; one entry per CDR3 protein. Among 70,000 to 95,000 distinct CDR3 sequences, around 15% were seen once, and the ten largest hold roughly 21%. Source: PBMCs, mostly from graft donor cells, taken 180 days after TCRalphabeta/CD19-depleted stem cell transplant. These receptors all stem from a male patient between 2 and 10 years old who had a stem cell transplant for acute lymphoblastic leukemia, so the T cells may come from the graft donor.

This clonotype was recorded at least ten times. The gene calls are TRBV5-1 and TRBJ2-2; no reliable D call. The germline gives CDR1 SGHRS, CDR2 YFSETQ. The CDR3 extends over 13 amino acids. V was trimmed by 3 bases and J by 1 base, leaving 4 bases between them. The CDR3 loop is CASSSGNTGELFF. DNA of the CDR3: TGCGCCAGCAGCTCGGGGAACACCGGGGAGCTGTTTTTT.

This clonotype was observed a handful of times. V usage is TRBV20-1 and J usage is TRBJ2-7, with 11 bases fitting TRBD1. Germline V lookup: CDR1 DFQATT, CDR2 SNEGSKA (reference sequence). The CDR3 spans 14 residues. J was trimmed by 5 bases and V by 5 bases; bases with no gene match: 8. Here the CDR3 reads CSAENRDRGNEQYF. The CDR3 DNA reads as TGCAGTGCTGAAAACCGGGACAGGGGGAACGAGCAGTACTTC.

This chain's CDR3 is CATSDTQARGYEQYF. The CDR3 nucleotides read TGTGCCACCAGTGATACTCAGGCCCGGGGCTACGAGCAGTACTTC. This chain joins TRBV24-1 and TRBJ2-7; TRBD2 is a possible D gene (5 bases). V was pared by 3 bases and J by 3 bases, with 14 bases between. Germline V gives CDR1 KGHDR, CDR2 SFDVKD. This CDR3 contains 15 residues.

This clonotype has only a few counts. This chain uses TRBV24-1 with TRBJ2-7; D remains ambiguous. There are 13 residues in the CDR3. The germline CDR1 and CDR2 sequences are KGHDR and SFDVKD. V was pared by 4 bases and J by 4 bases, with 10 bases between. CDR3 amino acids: CATSESHRYEQYF. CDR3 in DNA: TGTGCCACCAGTGAGTCACATCGTTACGAGCAGTACTTC.